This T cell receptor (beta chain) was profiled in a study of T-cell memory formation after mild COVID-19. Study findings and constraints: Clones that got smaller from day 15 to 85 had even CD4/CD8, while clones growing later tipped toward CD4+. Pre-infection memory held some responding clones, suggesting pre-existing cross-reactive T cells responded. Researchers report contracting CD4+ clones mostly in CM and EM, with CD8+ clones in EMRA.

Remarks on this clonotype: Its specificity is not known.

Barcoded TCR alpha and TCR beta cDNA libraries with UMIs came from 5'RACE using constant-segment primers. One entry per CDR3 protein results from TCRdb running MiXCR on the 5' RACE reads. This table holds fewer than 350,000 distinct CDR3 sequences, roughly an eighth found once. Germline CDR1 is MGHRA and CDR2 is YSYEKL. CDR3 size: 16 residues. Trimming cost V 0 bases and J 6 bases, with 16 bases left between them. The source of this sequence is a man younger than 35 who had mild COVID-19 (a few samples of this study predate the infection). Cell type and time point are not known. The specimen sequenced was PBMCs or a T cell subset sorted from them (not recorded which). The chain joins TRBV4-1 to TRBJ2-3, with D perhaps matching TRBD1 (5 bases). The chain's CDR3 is CASSQDGRRAFDTQYF. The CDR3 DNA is TGCGCCAGCAGCCAAGACGGGCGCAGGGCATTTGATACGCAGTATTTT.